The rows below give T cell receptor beta chains drawn from one sample of a study of control samples from healthy donors and cancer patients. TCRdb's table, derived via immunoSEQ multiplex PCR, lists solely in-frame clones and lacks some. The sample has about 120,000 clones; more than 75% are singletons. The sequenced sample consisted of blood. These TCRs come from a man aged 25-45 years in good health. Each CDR3 is given with its conserved first and last residue. Fields, in order: D gene, V gene, J gene, clone size, CDR3 protein. A D gene is named only where the DNA matches it firmly. Some rows mark clone size as missing; the rest say once, few, many or name a class of expanded clone.

>-|TRBV4-1|TRBJ2-4|-
CASSQPRRGPDKNIQYF
>-|TRBV6-5|TRBJ1-2|-
CASSPPGRNYGYTF
>TRBD2|TRBV29-1|TRBJ2-7|-
CSVSGSYEQYF
>TRBD1|TRBV2|TRBJ1-1|-
CASRDRVLSTEAFF
>-|TRBV5-1|TRBJ1-1|-
CASSFMANTEAFF
>-|TRBV27|TRBJ1-5|-
CASKPGDRGPQHF
>-|TRBV2|TRBJ2-5|-
CASTLGAKETQYF
>-|TRBV19|TRBJ1-3|-
CASLQLFPSGNTIYF
>-|TRBV6-1|TRBJ2-2|-
CASSEVFGGAGETGELFF
>TRBD1|TRBV5-5|TRBJ1-5|-
CASSLSTGDSYQPQHF
>-|TRBV9|TRBJ1-4|-
CASSVGSGENEKLFF
>-|TRBV6-5|TRBJ1-1|-
CASNPQGRTNTEAFF
>-|TRBV14|TRBJ1-4|-
CASSQVQLNLGREKLFF
>TRBD1|TRBV6-6|TRBJ2-5|once
CASDTGVTETQYF
>TRBD2|TRBV9|TRBJ2-1|-
CASSGRGASYNEQFF